This TCR beta chain was retrieved from a study of regulatory T cells in long-lasting Graves disease. Whole-study findings and limits: Sharing of public clonotypes was greater in persistent patients (about 2,700) than in new patients (around 1,000).

Sample time point: newly diagnosed GD, antithyroid drugs for less than 3 months. Following extraction of RNA from PBMCs, that RNA was used to make the TCR library. Arm-PCR with iRepertoire HTBI primers amplified the CDR3 regions for these TCR beta libraries. Via MiXCR, TCRdb re-called the multiplex PCR reads, giving one row per CDR3 protein. The sample includes 600,000 to 650,000 distinct CDR3 sequences, around 17% seen only once; the top ten take approximately 20%. CDR1 is SQVTM, CDR2 ANQGSEA, per germline. The CDR3 consists of 17 residues. V shed 0 bases and J 8 bases; nucleotides not matched to a gene: 16. This clonotype was picked up a small number of times. Its cognate antigen is unknown. The same data also went into a second study, on T cells in Graves' hyperthyroidism and ophthalmopathy. That paper notes: Diagnostic decisions used clinical symptoms, serum thyroxine and TRAb, thyroid ultrasound and orbital computed tomography. The TCR CDR3 first-round RT-PCR relied on the HTBI primer set.

Here the sequenced sample was peripheral blood mononuclear cells (PBMCs), taken at new diagnosis, from a patient treated with antithyroid drugs. The receptor was derived from a woman younger than 45 with Graves disease. This chain joins TRBV29-1 and TRBJ2-1; 7 positions match TRBD2. The CDR3 loop is CSVEDRGSYRAGYEQFF. The CDR3 nucleotides are TGCAGCGTTGAAGATCGGGGTAGTTATAGAGCGGGATATGAGCAGTTCTTC.